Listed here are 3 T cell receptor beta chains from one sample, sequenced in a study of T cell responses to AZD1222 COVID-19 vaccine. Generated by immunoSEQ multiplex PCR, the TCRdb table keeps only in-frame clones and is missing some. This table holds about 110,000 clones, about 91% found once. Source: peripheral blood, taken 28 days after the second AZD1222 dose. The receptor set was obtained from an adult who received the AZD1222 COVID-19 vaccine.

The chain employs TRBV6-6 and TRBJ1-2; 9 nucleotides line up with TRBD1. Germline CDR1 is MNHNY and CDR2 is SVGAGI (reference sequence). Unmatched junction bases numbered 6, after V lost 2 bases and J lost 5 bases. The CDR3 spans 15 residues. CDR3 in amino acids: CASSYRDREGYGYTF. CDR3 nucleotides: TGTGCCAGCAGTTACCGGGACAGGGAAGGGTATGGCTACACCTTC.

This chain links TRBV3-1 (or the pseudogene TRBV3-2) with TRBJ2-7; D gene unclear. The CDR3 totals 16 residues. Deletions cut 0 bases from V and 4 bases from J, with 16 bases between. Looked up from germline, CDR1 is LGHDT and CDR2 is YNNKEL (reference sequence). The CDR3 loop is CASSQDTAIGRYEQYF. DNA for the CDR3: TGTGCCAGCAGCCAAGATACGGCTATCGGAAGATACGAGCAGTACTTC.

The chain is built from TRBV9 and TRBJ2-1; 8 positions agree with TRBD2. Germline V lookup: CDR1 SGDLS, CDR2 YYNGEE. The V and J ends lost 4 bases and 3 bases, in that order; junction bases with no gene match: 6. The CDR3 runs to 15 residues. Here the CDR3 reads CASSQLAEVYNEQFF. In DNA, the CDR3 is TGTGCCAGCAGCCAACTAGCGGAGGTCTACAATGAGCAGTTCTTC.